This T cell receptor beta chain was profiled in a study of T cell responses to AZD1222 COVID-19 vaccine. Here immunoSEQ multiplex PCR was the method, and the copy in TCRdb shows in-frame clones only, minus some. The table shows some 150,000 clones, with 85% to 95% occurring only once. As for this clone: Its target is unknown.

Germline lookup yields CDR1 MNHEY and CDR2 SVGEGT. V was cut by 6 bases and J by 2 bases, with 12 bases left in between. This CDR3 is 14 amino acids long. The study, taken as a whole, reports: Vaccine-associated CD4 TCRs ranged over spike, dominating at 160-218 and 743-854. Baseline serostatus was positive in only a handful of AZD1222 recipients. There were mostly white British donors and more females than males, and clonal diversity was possibly underestimated.

The V and J genes are TRBV6-2 or TRBV6-3 and TRBJ2-3; the D gene is possibly TRBD1 (5 bases). The specimen comprised peripheral blood, sampled on day 0 of AZD1222 vaccination. The source of this sequence is an adult in good health. CDR3 DNA: TGTGCCAGCAGCCACGACAGAGACACAGATACGCAGTATTTT. Amino acid sequence: CASSHDRDTDTQYF.